The entry below describes one T cell receptor beta chain. The data originate from a study of T cell responses to AZD1222 COVID-19 vaccine. The protocol was immunoSEQ multiplex PCR, while the TCRdb copy is restricted to in-frame clones and leaves out a portion. Here the sample spans 45,000 to 55,000 clones, approximately 86% being singletons. The V end was cut by 4 bases, the J end by 4 bases, with 8 bases between. CDR1 and CDR2 from the germline V gene are MGHDK and SYGVNS. This CDR3 is 13 amino acids long. The receptor was derived from an adult who received the AZD1222 COVID-19 vaccine. Sequenced here: peripheral blood, sampled 28 days after the second AZD1222 dose. J is TRBJ1-5 and V is TRBV25-1; no clear D. CDR3: CASSGVGNQPQHF. The CDR3 DNA sequence: TGTGCCAGCAGTGGCGTGGGAAATCAGCCCCAGCATTTT. Complete variable domain (other parts from reference TRBV25-1 and TRBJ1-5): EADIYQTPRYLVIGTGKKITLECSQTMGHDKMYWYQQDPGMELHLIHYSYGVNSTEKGDLSSESTVSRIRTEHFPLTLESARPSHTSQYLCASSGVGNQPQHFGDGTRLSIL.